Below are 19 T cell receptor beta chains sequenced from a single sample in a study of blood T cell repertoires in COVID-19. The table came from immunoSEQ multiplex PCR; TCRdb's copy has only in-frame clones and leaves some out. The data show around 280,000 clones, around 90% seen once. Sequencing was carried out using peripheral blood. These receptors all stem from a woman aged 45-60 years who had recovered from COVID-19.

The rearrangement uses TRBV3-1 (or the pseudogene TRBV3-2) and TRBJ2-2; 7 nucleotides align to TRBD1. The CDR3 runs to 15 residues. The germline V gene encodes CDR1 LGHDT and CDR2 YNNKEL (reference sequence). J gave up 6 bases and V 4 bases, and 8 bases lay outside the gene matches. CDR3 DNA: TGTGCCAGCAGCCGATACACAGGGGAATCCGGGGAGCTGTTTTTT. This encodes CASSRYTGESGELFF.

The CDR3 loop reads CASSFGGSYNEQFF. The CDR3 DNA sequence: TGTGCCAGCAGCTTCGGGGGGTCCTACAATGAGCAGTTCTTC. The rearrangement joins TRBV7-9 to TRBJ2-1, with 7 nucleotides matching TRBD2. CDR1 and CDR2 (germline): SEHNR, FQNEAQ (reference sequence). CDR3 length: 14 amino acids. Trimming took 3 bases from V and 1 from J; bases not matched to a gene: 0.

The V and J genes are TRBV7-9 and TRBJ2-7; D remains unclear. The CDR3 has 14 amino acids. The ends were cut back, 5 bases at V and 0 bases at J, with 11 bases in the middle. CDR1 and CDR2 (germline): SEHNR, FQNEAQ (reference sequence). CDR3 loop: CASSTFVDSYEQYF. The CDR3, as DNA: TGTGCCAGCAGCACTTTCGTAGACTCCTACGAGCAGTACTTC. The whole variable domain, filled in from reference TRBV7-9 and TRBJ2-7, reads DTGVSQNPRHKITKRGQNVTFRCDPISEHNRLYWYRQTLGQGPEFLTYFQNEAQLEKSRLLSDRFSAERPKGSFSTLEIQRTEQGDSAMYLCASSTFVDSYEQYFGPGTRLTVT.

In this sample, this clone turned up many times. The chain links TRBV19 to TRBJ1-5; weak D call: TRBD1 (5 bases). Germline V gene sequence: CDR1 LNHDA, CDR2 SQIVND (reference sequence). CDR3 length: 15 amino acids. Trimming removed 3 bases at V and 0 bases at J, with 9 bases between. The CDR3 region has the DNA TGTGCCAGTAGTATCCACGACAGTAGCAATCAGCCCCAGCATTTT. It yields the protein CASSIHDSSNQPQHF.

The V call is TRBV11-3, the J call TRBJ2-3, with D unclear. The CDR3 is made up of 13 amino acids. Germline CDR1 is SGHNT and CDR2 is YENEEA. Trimming pared 3 bases from V and 6 bases from J, leaving 10 bases between. The CDR3 DNA follows: TGTGCCAGCAGCTTCAATCCCCGGGATACGCAGTATTTT. Translating it yields CASSFNPRDTQYF.

J is TRBJ1-6 and V is TRBV19; no firm D call. The CDR3 spans 15 residues. Deletions cut 3 bases from V and 0 bases from J, with 6 bases between. Germline V gene sequence: CDR1 LNHDA, CDR2 SQIVND (reference sequence). The CDR3, as DNA: TGTGCCAGTAGTATGGAGAGCTCCTATAATTCACCCCTCCACTTT. Protein product: CASSMESSYNSPLHF. Together with reference TRBV19 and TRBJ1-6, the CDR3 gives the full variable domain: DGGITQSPKYLFRKEGQNVTLSCEQNLNHDAMYWYRQDPGQGLRLIYYSQIVNDFQKGDIAEGYSVSREKKESFPLTVTSAQKNPTAFYLCASSMESSYNSPLHFGNGTRLTVT.

This chain uses TRBV5-1 with TRBJ2-3, with 9 bases fitting TRBD2. The CDR3 length is 16 residues. Germline V gene sequence: CDR1 SGHRS, CDR2 YFSETQ. J was trimmed by 2 bases and V by 0 bases; bases with no gene match: 4. CDR3 region: CASSLELAGYTDTQYF. DNA of the CDR3: TGCGCCAGCAGCTTGGAACTAGCGGGCTACACAGATACGCAGTATTTT.

V usage is TRBV6-2 or TRBV6-3 and J usage is TRBJ2-7, with TRBD2 matching 7 bases. The germline CDR1 and CDR2 sequences are MNHEY and SVGEGT. The CDR3 totals 15 residues. J lost 1 base, V lost 2 bases, and 5 bases had no gene match. CDR3 coding DNA: TGTGCCAGCAGTTACAGTCCTAGCGGTTCCTACGAGCAGTACTTC. Its translation is CASSYSPSGSYEQYF.

CDR3 region: CASSLVGAGFYNEQFF. In nucleotides, the CDR3 is TGTGCCAGCAGCTTAGTGGGAGCGGGGTTCTACAATGAGCAGTTCTTC. V and J are TRBV11-2 and TRBJ2-1, with TRBD2 identical over 7 bases. The CDR3 consists of 16 residues. V was pared by 1 base and J by 3 bases, with 6 bases of the junction left unmatched. CDR1 and CDR2 from the germline V gene are SGHAT and FQNNGV.

The V and J genes are TRBV29-1 and TRBJ1-3; D may be TRBD1 (5 bases). CDR3 length: 12 amino acids. Trimming took 5 bases from V and 4 from J, leaving 9 bases between them. Germline V gene data show CDR1 as SQVTM and CDR2 as ANQGSEA. As DNA, the CDR3 is TGCAGCGTTAAGGGGTCGGGAAACACCATATATTTT. Its protein is CSVKGSGNTIYF.

This clone was counted only a few times. CDR3 sequence: CASSQSSGMDSPLHF. The CDR3 nucleotides are TGTGCCAGCAGCCAAAGCTCAGGTATGGATTCACCCCTCCACTTT. The rearrangement uses TRBV3-1 (or the pseudogene TRBV3-2) and TRBJ1-6; D ambiguous. CDR1 and CDR2 (germline): LGHDT, YNNKEL (reference sequence). The ends were cut back, 2 bases at V and 8 bases at J, with 13 bases in the middle. The CDR3 is 15 amino acids.

V and J are TRBV3-1 (or the pseudogene TRBV3-2) and TRBJ2-5, with 7 bases matching TRBD1. The germline CDR1 and CDR2 sequences are LGHDT and YNNKEL (reference sequence). Trimming took 4 bases from V and 4 from J; bases not matched to a gene: 3. The CDR3 runs to 13 residues. CDR3 sequence (DNA): TGTGCCAGCAGCCTCCGGGACAGAGAGACCCAGTACTTC. Its protein product is CASSLRDRETQYF.

This chain uses TRBV7-9 with TRBJ2-5, with 12 bases lining up with TRBD1. The CDR3 contains 15 residues. Germline values: CDR1 SEHNR, CDR2 FQNEAQ (reference sequence). V shed 3 bases and J 5 bases; nucleotides not matched to a gene: 4. The DNA for the CDR3 is TGTGCCAGCAGCTTGGGACAGGGGGCGGGTGAGACCCAGTACTTC. Its protein product is CASSLGQGAGETQYF.

V is TRBV15 and J is TRBJ2-1; D perhaps matches TRBD1 (5 bases). The CDR3 consists of 13 residues. V was cut by 5 bases and J by 9 bases, with 14 bases left in between. The V gene's germline CDR1 is LNHNV and CDR2 YYDKDF (reference sequence). CDR3 in DNA: TGTGCCACCAGCCTTCTTAGGACAAGTGAGCAGTTCTTC. Translation gives CATSLLRTSEQFF. Drawing the rest from reference TRBV15 and TRBJ2-1, the complete variable domain is DAMVIQNPRYQVTQFGKPVTLSCSQTLNHNVMYWYQQKSSQAPKLLFHYYDKDFNNEADTPDNFQSRRPNTSFCFLDIRSPGLGDTAMYLCATSLLRTSEQFFGPGTRLTVL.

The V gene is TRBV19, the J gene TRBJ1-3, with D uncertain. Germline V gene lookup returns CDR1 LNHDA and CDR2 SQIVND (reference sequence). Trimming took off 6 bases at V and 2 bases at J, with 5 bases between the two ends. CDR3 size: 12 residues. Here the CDR3 reads CASRPTGNTIYF. The CDR3 DNA is TGTGCCAGTAGACCTACTGGAAACACCATATATTTT. The full variable domain, with the rest looked up from reference TRBV19 and TRBJ1-3, is DGGITQSPKYLFRKEGQNVTLSCEQNLNHDAMYWYRQDPGQGLRLIYYSQIVNDFQKGDIAEGYSVSREKKESFPLTVTSAQKNPTAFYLCASRPTGNTIYFGEGSWLTVV.

Of note for this clone: Other DNA sequences in this specimen translate into the identical CDR3. The chain carries TRBV19 and TRBJ1-1; possibly TRBD1 for D (5 bases). The CDR3 is made up of 14 amino acids. V was clipped by 2 bases and J by 1 base, with 8 bases between them. The germline V gene encodes CDR1 LNHDA and CDR2 SQIVND (reference sequence). The CDR3 nucleotides are TGTGCCAGTAGTATAAGGGGTGGGAACACTGAAGCTTTCTTT. It codes for CASSIRGGNTEAFF.

The chain uses TRBV2 and TRBJ2-3; D uncertain. Germline CDR1 reads SNHLY; CDR2 reads FYNNEI. The CDR3 runs 16 residues. The V gene lost 6 bases and the J gene lost 3 bases, with 19 bases spanning the gap. CDR3 sequence (DNA): TGTGCCAGCAGAGTTCCCCCCGGAAGCAGGACAGATACGCAGTATTTT. Amino acids: CASRVPPGSRTDTQYF.

The chain recombines TRBV7-2 with TRBJ1-2, with 9 positions matching TRBD1. Germline CDR1 is SGHTA and CDR2 is FQGNSA. The CDR3 loop spans 18 amino acids. The V and J ends lost 1 base and 2 bases, in that order; junction bases with no gene match: 11. The DNA of the CDR3 is TGTGCCAGCAGCTTAGAAACTTCGGGACAGGGTGGGAACTATGGCTACACCTTC. Translating gives CASSLETSGQGGNYGYTF.

This clone has more than one count but fewer than ten. The chain is built from TRBV5-4 and TRBJ2-7; 7 bases are shared with TRBD2. Germline trimming cut 3 bases from V and 3 bases from J; bases unmatched to any gene: 12. Germline values: CDR1 SGHNT, CDR2 YYREEE (reference sequence). The length of the CDR3 is 16 residues. The CDR3 loop is CASSSLAGGGNYEQYF. The DNA for the CDR3 is TGTGCCAGCAGCTCGCTCGCTGGCGGGGGAAACTACGAGCAGTACTTC.